This TCR beta chain emerged from a study of shared clonotypes between healthy human individuals. Study-wide points: About 5% of naive CD4 clonotypes were shared across four donors. Genetic and exposure-history diversity was limited by the small donor number. Naive subsets typically showed greater estimated richness than memory subsets.

The CDR3 sequence is 13 residues long. The germline CDR1 and CDR2 sequences are MNHEY and SMNVEV (reference sequence). V lost 5 bases, J lost 9 bases, and 16 bases lay in between. Comment on this clone: What it recognizes is unknown.

Here immunoSEQ multiplex PCR was the method, and the copy in TCRdb shows in-frame clones only, minus some. Of 950,000 to 1,200,000 clones in the sample, around three quarters are singletons; the top ten hold 0.89%. The sequencing input was memory CD4+ T cells from PBMCs. Subset here: CD45RA-negative fraction. The chain combines TRBV27 with TRBJ1-1; a possible D gene is TRBD1 (6 bases). This TCR came from a man aged 18 to 35 in good health. Some clones in this sample may be carry-over from other donors' samples. The CDR3: CASSPPRRGKAFF. Here the CDR3 DNA reads TGTGCCAGCAGTCCGCCCCGAAGGGGGAAAGCTTTCTTT.